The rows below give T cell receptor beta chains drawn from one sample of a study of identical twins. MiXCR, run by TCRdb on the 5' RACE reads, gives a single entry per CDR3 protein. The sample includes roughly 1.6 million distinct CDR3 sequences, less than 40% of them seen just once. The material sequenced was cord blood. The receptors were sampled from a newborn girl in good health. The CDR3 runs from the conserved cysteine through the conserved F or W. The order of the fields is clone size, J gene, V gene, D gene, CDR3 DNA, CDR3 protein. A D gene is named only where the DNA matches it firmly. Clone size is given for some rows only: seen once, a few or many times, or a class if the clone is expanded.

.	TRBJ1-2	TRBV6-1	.	TGTGCCAGCAGTGAAGCGGCCGCAGTCCGTGGCTACACCTTC	CASSEAAAVRGYTF
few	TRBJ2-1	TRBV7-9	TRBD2	TGTGCCAGCAGCTTTCTAGCGGGAGATGAGCAGTTCTTC	CASSFLAGDEQFF
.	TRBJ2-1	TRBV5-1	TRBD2	TGCGCCAGCAGCTTGTTCACGGACGGGGGGAATGAGCAGTTCTTC	CASSLFTDGGNEQFF
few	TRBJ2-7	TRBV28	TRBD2	TGTGCCAGCAGACTAGCGGGAGAAGGGCACGAGCAGTACTTC	CASRLAGEGHEQYF
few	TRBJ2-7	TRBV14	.	TGTGCCAGCAGCCATACCCCAGGGAAGGGCAAGGGCAATGAGCAGTACTTC	CASSHTPGKGKGNEQYF
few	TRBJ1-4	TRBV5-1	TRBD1	TGCGCCAGCAGATTTGACAGGGGGGGAGAAAAACTGTTTTTT	CASRFDRGGEKLFF
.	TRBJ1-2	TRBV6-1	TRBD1	TGTGCCAGCAGTGCCGGGACAGGGGTGAACCAACCTAATGGCTACACCTTC	CASSAGTGVNQPNGYTF
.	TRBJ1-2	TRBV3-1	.	TGTGCCAGCAGCCGAAGTCGGGACTATGGCTACACCTTC	CASSRSRDYGYTF
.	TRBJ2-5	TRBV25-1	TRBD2	TGTGCCAGCAGTGAAGCGGGGGGCCGAGAGACCCAGTACTTC	CASSEAGGRETQYF
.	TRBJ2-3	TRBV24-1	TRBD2	TGTGCCACCAGTGATGCTAGCGGGGACCGCACAGATACGCAGTATTTT	CATSDASGDRTDTQYF
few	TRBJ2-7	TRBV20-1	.	TGCAGTGCTAGCCCGGGGGTCTCCTACGAGCAGTACTTC	CSASPGVSYEQYF
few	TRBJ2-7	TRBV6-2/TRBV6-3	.	TGTGCCAGCAGTTACCCCTGGCGGCTTTCCTACGAGCAGTACTTC	CASSYPWRLSYEQYF